The clone carrying this T cell receptor beta chain has only a few counts. The sample originates from a study of T cells after yellow fever vaccination. Background on the study: Where fractions had low cell numbers, libraries were prepared from them with the SMART-Seq v4 Ultra Low Input RNA kit. General study results and limits: Subsequent to the booster, the majority of primary-vaccination clones reappeared (roughly 96% CD4, 88% CD8). Contamination by abundant bulk-population clonotypes could be present in FACS-sorted repertoires.

TCR cDNA, made by 5'RACE template switching, carried an added universal primer site and UMIs. TCRdb re-derived calls from the 5' RACE reads in MiXCR, one entry per CDR3 protein. The table lists 96,000 or so distinct CDR3 sequences, around 9.8% of them singletons, with roughly 17% in the top ten. CDR3 length: 16 residues. CDR1 and CDR2 (germline): LGHNA, YSLEER. V shed 0 bases and J 5 bases; nucleotides not matched to a gene: 7. V gene TRBV4-3 combines with J gene TRBJ2-5, with TRBD2 matching over 9 bases. Sample: CD8+ T cells not binding an NS4B(214-222) dextramer, sorted from PBMCs, taken roughly 15 days after the first yellow fever vaccination. The clonotype comes from a young man who received the YFV17D yellow fever vaccine. CDR3 bases: TGCGCCAGCAGCCAAGATCGGGCGGGGGGGCGTGAGACCCAGTACTTC. Protein sequence: CASSQDRAGGRETQYF.